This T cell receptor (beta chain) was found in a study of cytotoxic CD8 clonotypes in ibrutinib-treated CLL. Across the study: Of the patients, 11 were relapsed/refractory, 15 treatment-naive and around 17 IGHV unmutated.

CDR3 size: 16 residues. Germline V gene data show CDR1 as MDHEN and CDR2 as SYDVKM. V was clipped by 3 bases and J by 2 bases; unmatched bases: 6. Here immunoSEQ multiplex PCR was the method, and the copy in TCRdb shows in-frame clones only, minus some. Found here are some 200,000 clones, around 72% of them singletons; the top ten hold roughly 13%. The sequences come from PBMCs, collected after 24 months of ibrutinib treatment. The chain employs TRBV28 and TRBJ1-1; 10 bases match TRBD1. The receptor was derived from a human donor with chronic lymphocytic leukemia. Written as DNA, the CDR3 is TGTGCCAGCAGTTTGTACGAGACAGGGGGCAACACTGAAGCTTTCTTT. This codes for CASSLYETGGNTEAFF. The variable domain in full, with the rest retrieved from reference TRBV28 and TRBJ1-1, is DVKVTQSSRYLVKRTGEKVFLECVQDMDHENMFWYRQDPGLGLRLIYFSYDVKMKEKGDIPEGYSVSREKKERFSLILESASTNQTSMYLCASSLYETGGNTEAFFGQGTRLTVV.